The 6 T cell receptor beta chains given below trace back to one sample, sequenced in a study of T cell repertoires and HLA-DP antigens (dated by TCRdb to about 2018). The library was obtained by the immunoSEQ multiplex PCR assay. TCRdb stores this immuneACCESS table with in-frame sequences only. Part of the clones is absent; in the studies checked, under half of the shortfall reflects unresolved V genes, and no reason is known for the rest. This sample gives approximately 89,000 clones in total; approximately 86% of them show up just once. The leading ten clones occupy around 1.7% of the sample. No antigens are known for them. Specimen: CD4+ T cells from PBMCs. These receptors all stem from a man aged 50-59 years in good health and CMV-seronegative.

This chain uses TRBV19 with TRBJ1-1; a weak D match, TRBD1 (5 bases). This CDR3 comprises 13 residues. Trimming pared 10 bases from V and 3 bases from J, leaving 15 bases between. Germline-derived CDR1 and CDR2 are LNHDA and SQIVND (reference sequence). This chain's CDR3 is CATTHRTHTEAFF. The CDR3 DNA is TGTGCCACTACTCACAGGACCCACACTGAAGCTTTCTTT.

Concerning this clone: Mismatch with germline at one junction end may stem from a read error. The chain employs TRBV28 and TRBJ2-5; 8 nucleotides align to TRBD2. CDR1 and CDR2 from the germline V gene are MDHEN and SYDVKM. This CDR3 contains 12 residues. CDR3 coding DNA: TGTGCCAGCAGCCCCCCGGGCCGGGGGGGTGACTTC. Protein sequence: CASSPPGRGGDF.

This chain connects TRBV13 to TRBJ1-2; 8 positions match TRBD1. The germline V gene encodes CDR1 PRHDT and CDR2 FYEKMQ (reference sequence). CDR3 length: 14 residues. V was pared by 5 bases and J by 4 bases, with 6 bases of the junction left unmatched. The CDR3 loop reads CASSIRGLSYGYTF. Here the CDR3 DNA reads TGTGCCAGCAGCATCAGGGGGCTCAGCTATGGCTACACCTTC.

CDR3 region: CASSLGTGIGNTEAFF. The CDR3, as DNA: TGCGCCAGCAGCTTGGGGACAGGGATTGGGAACACTGAAGCTTTCTTT. The chain carries TRBV5-1 and TRBJ1-1; 8 bases align to TRBD1. The length of the CDR3 is 16 residues. V was pared by 0 bases and J by 1 base, with 5 bases of the junction left unmatched. Germline CDR1 and CDR2: SGHRS and YFSETQ.

On this clone: One junction end does not reproduce the germline sequence, and a read error may be involved. The genes are TRBV7-7 and TRBJ2-5; no reliable D call. In germline, CDR1 is SSHAT, CDR2 FNYEAQ (reference sequence). The CDR3 runs to 13 residues. The CDR3 nucleotides are TGTGCTAGCAGCTTAAGTGCTGGAGAGACCCAGTACTTC. Amino acid sequence: CASSLSAGETQYF.

The chain combines TRBV2 with TRBJ2-6; D is undetermined. The V end was cut by 2 bases, the J end by 4 bases, with 9 bases between. The germline CDR1 and CDR2 sequences are SNHLY and FYNNEI. This CDR3 comprises 15 residues. CDR3 nucleotide sequence: TGTGCCAGCAGTGAACTGGGTGGAGGGGCCAACGTCCTGACTTTC. Its translation: CASSELGGGANVLTF.